The 3 T cell receptor beta chains presented below share a single source sample, sequenced in a study of CD8 T cells in ankylosing spondylitis. Each CDR3 protein gets one entry after TCRdb re-called the 5' RACE reads with MiXCR. The sample contains about 270,000 distinct CDR3 sequences, under 35% of which appear only once. Sequenced sample: blood, either unsorted or a sorted T cell fraction (not recorded which). Receptor source: a male donor with ankylosing spondylitis or in good health (not recorded which).

V is TRBV29-1 and J is TRBJ1-2, with no clear D. The length of the CDR3 is 13 residues. Trimming left V 0 bases short and J 8 bases short, with 13 bases between. Germline-derived CDR1 and CDR2 are SQVTM and ANQGSEA. The CDR3: CSVEDLGPRGYTF. CDR3 bases: TGCAGCGTTGAAGATCTCGGGCCTCGGGGCTACACCTTC.

This chain joins TRBV10-3 and TRBJ1-6; 7 nucleotides line up with TRBD1. The junction had 6 bases not matched to a gene; V was cut back by 11 bases and J by 5 bases. Germline CDR1 is ENHRY and CDR2 is SYGVKD. The CDR3 is made up of 13 amino acids. DNA for the CDR3: TGTGCCTCATGGACAGGAGATAATTCACCCCTCCACTTT. Its translation: CASWTGDNSPLHF.

This clonotype was found a few times. The chain combines TRBV28 with TRBJ2-7; the match to TRBD1 covers 12 bases. The CDR3 extends over 15 amino acids. V was pared by 2 bases and J by 6 bases, with 5 bases of the junction left unmatched. Germline lookup yields CDR1 MDHEN and CDR2 SYDVKM. CDR3: CASSLLGTGGGEQYF. As DNA, the CDR3 is TGTGCCAGCAGTTTACTTGGGACAGGGGGCGGCGAGCAGTACTTC. Full variable domain (rest looked up from reference TRBV28 and TRBJ2-7): DVKVTQSSRYLVKRTGEKVFLECVQDMDHENMFWYRQDPGLGLRLIYFSYDVKMKEKGDIPEGYSVSREKKERFSLILESASTNQTSMYLCASSLLGTGGGEQYFGPGTRLTVT.